Sequencing of this T cell receptor beta chain was carried out in a study of blood T cell repertoires in COVID-19. For the study at large: PBMCs, B-cell-depleted T cells, or T cells were the source of the cDNA or gDNA that made up the material.

Source study methods: Estimates of nucleated cell counts were drawn from the amplification of reference gene primers. Libraries were prepared by immunoSEQ multiplex PCR; TCRdb keeps only in-frame clonotypes and omits some of them. V, J and clone size derive from that table, while D and trimming were established from the DNA sequence. The table lists around 200,000 clones, about 85% of them singletons, with 6.2% in the top ten. Which cohort a participant joined came from the clinical history participants gave. Trimming took off 6 bases at V and 4 bases at J, with 12 bases between the two ends. The CDR3 loop spans 13 amino acids. Germline V gene sequence: CDR1 LNHDA, CDR2 SQIVND (reference sequence).

The receptor comes from a man between 40 and 49 years old who had recovered from COVID-19. This chain joins TRBV19 and TRBJ1-1, with D maybe TRBD1 (6 bases). The sequencing input was PBMCs or T cells enriched from blood (not recorded which). The CDR3 coding sequence is TGTGCCAGTAGAAGAGGGGGGGGCACTGAAGCTTTCTTT. Amino acid sequence: CASRRGGGTEAFF.